Given below is one T cell receptor beta chain in context. CDR1 is SNHLY and CDR2 is FYNNEI in the germline V gene. V lost 6 bases, J lost 0 bases, and 6 bases stayed unmatched. The CDR3 length is 15 residues. Vbeta (60) and Jbeta (13) primers were used in the PCR. The repertoire was sequenced with immunoSEQ multiplex PCR; TCRdb's copy has only in-frame clones and lacks some. The profile shows 140,000 or so clones, roughly three quarters of them singletons. This entry is derived from a study of cytomegalovirus exposure and HLA in healthy donors. The donors were healthy bone marrow donors. The rearrangement uses TRBV2 and TRBJ1-1, with 8 bases that match TRBD1. Sample: PBMCs. This receptor was identified in a man aged 55 to 70 in good health and CMV-seronegative. The chain's CDR3 is CASRLDRGVNTEAFF. The CDR3 nucleotides are TGTGCCAGCAGGCTCGACAGGGGAGTGAACACTGAAGCTTTCTTT.